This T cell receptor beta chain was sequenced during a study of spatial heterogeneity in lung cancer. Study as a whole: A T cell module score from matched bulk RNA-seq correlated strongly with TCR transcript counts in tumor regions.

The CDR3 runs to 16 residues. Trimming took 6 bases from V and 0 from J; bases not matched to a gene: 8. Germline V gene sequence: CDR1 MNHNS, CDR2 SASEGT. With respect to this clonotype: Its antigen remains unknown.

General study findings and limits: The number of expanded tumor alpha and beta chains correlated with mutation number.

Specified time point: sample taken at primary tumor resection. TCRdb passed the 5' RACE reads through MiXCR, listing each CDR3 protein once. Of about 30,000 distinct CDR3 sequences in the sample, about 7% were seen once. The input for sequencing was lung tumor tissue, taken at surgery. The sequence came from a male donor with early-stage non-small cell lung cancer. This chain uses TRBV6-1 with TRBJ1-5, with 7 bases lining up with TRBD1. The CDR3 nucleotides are TGTGCCAGCAGAAGACAGGGATCAAATAGCAATCAGCCCCAGCATTTT. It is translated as CASRRQGSNSNQPQHF.